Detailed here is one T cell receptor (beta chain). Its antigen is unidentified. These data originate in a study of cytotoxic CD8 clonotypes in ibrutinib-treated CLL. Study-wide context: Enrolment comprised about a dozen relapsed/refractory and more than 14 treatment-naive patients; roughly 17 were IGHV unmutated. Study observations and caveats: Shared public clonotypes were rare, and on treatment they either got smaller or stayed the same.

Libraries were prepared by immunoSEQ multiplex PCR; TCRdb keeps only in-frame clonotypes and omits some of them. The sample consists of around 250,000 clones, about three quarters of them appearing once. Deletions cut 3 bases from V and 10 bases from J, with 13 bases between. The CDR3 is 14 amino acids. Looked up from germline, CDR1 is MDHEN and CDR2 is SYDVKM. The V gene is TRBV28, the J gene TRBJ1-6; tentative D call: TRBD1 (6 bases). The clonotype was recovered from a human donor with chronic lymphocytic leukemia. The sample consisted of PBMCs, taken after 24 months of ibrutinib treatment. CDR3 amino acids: CASSLAQGGSPLHF. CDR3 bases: TGTGCCAGCAGTTTGGCACAGGGTGGCTCACCCCTCCACTTT.